This TCR beta chain was sequenced for a study of shared clonotypes between healthy human individuals. The germline gives CDR1 MGHRA, CDR2 YSYEKL. This CDR3 is 15 amino acids long. Between the trimmed V and J ends, which lost 0 bases and 3 bases, there was a span of 11 bases. Naive CD8 cells lacked CD45RO, underwent positive selection for CCR7 and left out terminally differentiated effector memory CD45RA+ cells. Measured with immunoSEQ multiplex PCR; TCRdb has only the in-frame clones, and not every one. The sample contains some 2.1 million clones, 90% to 95% of which appear only once. This clonotype originated in a man in his late teens or twenties in good health. Some clones in this sample may be carry-over from other donors' samples. The rearrangement joins TRBV4-1 to TRBJ1-1; D remains ambiguous. Specimen: naive CD8+ T cells from PBMCs. The CDR3: CASSQEPGIDTEAFF. The CDR3 DNA reads as TGCGCCAGCAGCCAAGAGCCGGGGATCGACACTGAAGCTTTCTTT.